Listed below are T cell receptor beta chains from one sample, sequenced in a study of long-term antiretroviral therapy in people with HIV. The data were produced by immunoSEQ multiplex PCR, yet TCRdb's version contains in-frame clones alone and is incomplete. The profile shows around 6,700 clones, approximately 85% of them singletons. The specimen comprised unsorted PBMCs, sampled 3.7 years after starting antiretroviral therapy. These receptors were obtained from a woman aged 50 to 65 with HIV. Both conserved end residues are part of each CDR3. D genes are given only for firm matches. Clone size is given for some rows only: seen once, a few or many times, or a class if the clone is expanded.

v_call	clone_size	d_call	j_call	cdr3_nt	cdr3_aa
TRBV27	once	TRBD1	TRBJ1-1	TGTGCCAGCAGTTTCGGACAGGCGAACACTGAAGCTTTCTTT	CASSFGQANTEAFF
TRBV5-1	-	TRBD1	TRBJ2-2	TGCGCCAGCAGCCCCACGGGACAGGGCACCGGGGAGCTGTTTTTT	CASSPTGQGTGELFF
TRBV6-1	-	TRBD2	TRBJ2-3	TGTGCCAGCAGTGCGGGCGCGGGAGGATGGACAGATACGCAGTATTTT	CASSAGAGGWTDTQYF
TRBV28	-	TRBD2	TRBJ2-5	TGTGCCAGCAGTTGGGGACTAGCGGAAGAGACCCAGTACTTC	CASSWGLAEETQYF
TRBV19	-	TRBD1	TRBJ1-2	TGTGCCAGTACGGGAGACAGGGAATTCGGTGGCTACACCTTC	CASTGDREFGGYTF
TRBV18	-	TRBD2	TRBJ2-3	TGTGCCAGCTCACCACCGCTAGCGGGAGGTCCCACAGATACGCAGTATTTT	CASSPPLAGGPTDTQYF
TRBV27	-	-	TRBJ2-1	TGTGCCAGCAGTCGGCTCAATGAGCAGTTCTTC	CASSRLNEQFF
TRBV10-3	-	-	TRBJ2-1	TGTGCCATCTCGACAGCGGACTACAATGAGCAGTTCTTC	CAISTADYNEQFF
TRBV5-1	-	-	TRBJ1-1	TGCGCCAGCAGCTTGTTTGCGGGGACGGGGGACACTGAAGCTTTCTTT	CASSLFAGTGDTEAFF
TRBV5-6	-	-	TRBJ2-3	TGTGCCAGCAGCTTTAGCACAGATACGCAGTATTTT	CASSFSTDTQYF
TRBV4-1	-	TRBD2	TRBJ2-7	TGCGCCAGCAGCCAAGGATGGCGGGAGGGCAACGAGCAGTACTTC	CASSQGWREGNEQYF
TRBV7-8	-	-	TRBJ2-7	TGTGCCAGCAGCGTAGACGCCTACGAGCAGTACTTC	CASSVDAYEQYF
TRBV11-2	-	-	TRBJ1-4	TGTGCCAGCAGCTATTGGGGGGGCGGTAATGAAAAACTGTTTTTT	CASSYWGGGNEKLFF
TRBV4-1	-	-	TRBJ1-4	TGCGCCAGCAGCTACCTCACGGCTAATGAAAAACTGTTTTTT	CASSYLTANEKLFF
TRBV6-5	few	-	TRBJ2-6	TGTGCCAGCGGGGGGAGCTCTGGGGCCAACGTCCTGACTTTC	CASGGSSGANVLTF
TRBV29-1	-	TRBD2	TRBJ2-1	TGCAGCGTTGTGGGGACTAGAGTCGTGGATGAGCAGTTCTTC	CSVVGTRVVDEQFF
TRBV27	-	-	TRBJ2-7	TGTGCCAGCAGTTTCGGGACCGGTTCCTACGAGCAGTACTTC	CASSFGTGSYEQYF
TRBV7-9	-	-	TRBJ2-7	TGTGCCAGCAGCTTAGGTGCCGGGACGGCGCCGTTTGAGCAGTACTTC	CASSLGAGTAPFEQYF
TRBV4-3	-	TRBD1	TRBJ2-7	TGCGCCAGCAGCCAGGCAACAGGGGACGAGCAGTACTTC	CASSQATGDEQYF
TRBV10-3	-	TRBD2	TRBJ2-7	TGTGCCATCTTGCGGGAGACCACCTACGAGCAGTACTTC	CAILRETTYEQYF
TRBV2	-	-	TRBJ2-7	TGTGCCAGCAGGAAGGGGGGGATGTCCTACGAGCAGTACTTC	CASRKGGMSYEQYF
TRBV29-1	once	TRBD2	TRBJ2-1	TGCAGCGTTGTGGCTCTAGCGGGCAATGAGCAGTTCTTC	CSVVALAGNEQFF
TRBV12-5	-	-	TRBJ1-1	TGTGCTAGTGGTTGGGGGACAAGGAACACTGAAGCTTTCTTT	CASGWGTRNTEAFF
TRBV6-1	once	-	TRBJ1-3	TGTGCCACCCACAGCCTGAACTCTGGAAACACCATATATTTT	CATHSLNSGNTIYF
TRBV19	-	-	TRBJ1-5	TGTGCCAGTACCTTCTCCCCAAATCAGCCCCAGCATTTT	CASTFSPNQPQHF
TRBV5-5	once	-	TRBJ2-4	TGTGCCAGCAGCTCGGGGACGGCCAAAAACATTCAGTACTTC	CASSSGTAKNIQYF
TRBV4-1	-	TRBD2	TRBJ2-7	TGCGCCAGCAGCCAAGCGTTATCGGGGGGTTCCCACGAGCAGTACTTC	CASSQALSGGSHEQYF
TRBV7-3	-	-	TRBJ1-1	TGTGCCAGCAGCTTCGAAGGACGGTCGGCTTTCTTT	CASSFEGRSAFF
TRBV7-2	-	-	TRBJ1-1	TGTGCCAGCAGCTTTTCGGGACAACTGAACACTGAAGCTTTCTTT	CASSFSGQLNTEAFF
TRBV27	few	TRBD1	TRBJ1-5	TGTGCCAGCAGTTCGACAGGGTGGGGACAGCCCCAGCATTTT	CASSSTGWGQPQHF
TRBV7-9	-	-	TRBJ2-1	TGTGCCAGCAGCTTAATCGTTGGGTACAATGAGCAGTTCTTC	CASSLIVGYNEQFF
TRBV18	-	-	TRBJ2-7	TGTGCCAGCTCACCAAGTGCTAACCACTACGAGCAGTACTTC	CASSPSANHYEQYF
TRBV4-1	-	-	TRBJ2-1	TGCGCCAGCAGCCAATCCCCCCCGGGAGTTCGGGACAATGAGCAGTTCTTC	CASSQSPPGVRDNEQFF
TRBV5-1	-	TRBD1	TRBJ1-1	TGCGCCAGCAGCTTGAGACAGGGTGGTATGAACACTGAAGCTTTCTTT	CASSLRQGGMNTEAFF
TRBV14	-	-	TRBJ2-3	TGTGCCAGCAGCCAAGGACTATCGCTAAGCACAGATACGCAGTATTTT	CASSQGLSLSTDTQYF
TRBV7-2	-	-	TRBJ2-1	TGTGCCAGCAGCTTGAACTCCTACAATGAGCAGTTCTTC	CASSLNSYNEQFF
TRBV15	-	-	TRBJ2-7	TGTGCCACCCGGCCGGATAACTCCTACGAGCAGTACTTC	CATRPDNSYEQYF
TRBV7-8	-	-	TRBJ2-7	TGTGCCAGCAGCTTAGTGGAAACCTACGAGCAGTACTTC	CASSLVETYEQYF
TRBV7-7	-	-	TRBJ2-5	TGTGCTAGCGGGAAGGGGGCACGAGAGACCCAGTACTTC	CASGKGARETQYF
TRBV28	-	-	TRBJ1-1	TGTGCCAGCAGTTTTCTGTCAGTCACTGAAGCTTTCTTT	CASSFLSVTEAFF
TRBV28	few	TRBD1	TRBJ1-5	TGTGCCAGCACCCCTGGACAGGACGAAGGCAATCAGCCCCAGCATTTT	CASTPGQDEGNQPQHF
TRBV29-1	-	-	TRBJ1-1	TGCAGCGTTGAAGACCCTCTAGGCACTGAAGCTTTCTTT	CSVEDPLGTEAFF
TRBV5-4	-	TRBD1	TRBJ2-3	TGTGCCAGCAGCATGGGACAGGGGTTTGTCCCAGATACGCAGTATTTT	CASSMGQGFVPDTQYF
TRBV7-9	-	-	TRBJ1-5	TGTGCCAGCAGCCCGGATCAGCCCCAGCATTTT	CASSPDQPQHF
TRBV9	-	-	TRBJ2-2	TGTGCCAGCAGCGTACCAATGGGCGGGGTGAACACCGGGGAGCTGTTTTTT	CASSVPMGGVNTGELFF
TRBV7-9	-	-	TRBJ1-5	TGTGCCAGCAGCCCCTCGGACAGTGCCGTTTCGTCCCAGCATTTT	CASSPSDSAVSSQHF
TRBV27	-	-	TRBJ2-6	TGTGCCAGCAGTTTACCCCCCAGCGGACTAAGAAAGGGCTCTGGGGCCAACGTCCTGACTTTC	CASSLPPSGLRKGSGANVLTF
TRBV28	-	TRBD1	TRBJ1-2	TGTGCCAGCAGTCTCCTCAAGGGGGCTGGTGGCTATGGCTACACCTTC	CASSLLKGAGGYGYTF
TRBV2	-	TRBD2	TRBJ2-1	TGTGCCAGCAGCGGTAGCGGGAGTTGGGGCAATGAGCAGTTCTTC	CASSGSGSWGNEQFF
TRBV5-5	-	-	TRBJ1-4	TGTGCCAGCAGCACCCCGGGTGTAGGTGAAAAACTGTTTTTT	CASSTPGVGEKLFF
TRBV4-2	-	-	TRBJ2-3	TGTGCCAGCAGCCAAGTATCGGGAGTTGGGGGAGATACGCAGTATTTT	CASSQVSGVGGDTQYF
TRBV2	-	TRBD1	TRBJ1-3	TGTGCCAGCAGAGGCGACAGGGGGAACACCATATATTTT	CASRGDRGNTIYF
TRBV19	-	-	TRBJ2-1	TGTGCCAGTGGACGTCTACAAGACAATGAGCAGTTCTTC	CASGRLQDNEQFF
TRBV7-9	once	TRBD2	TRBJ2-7	TGTGCCAGCAGCCGAAGCCTAGCGGGAGGGAGGGTCTACGAGCAGTACTTC	CASSRSLAGGRVYEQYF
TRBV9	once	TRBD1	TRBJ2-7	TGTGCCAGCAGCGTAGCAGGCCAGGGGGCGTTTTACGAGCAGTACTTC	CASSVAGQGAFYEQYF
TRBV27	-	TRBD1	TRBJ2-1	TGTGCCAGCAGCCCCAGGCAGGACAGGGCCCTATACAATGAGCAGTTCTTC	CASSPRQDRALYNEQFF
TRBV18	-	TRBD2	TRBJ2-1	TGTGCCAGCTCACCCCCCGGGACTAGCGGGTCCAATGAGCAGTTCTTC	CASSPPGTSGSNEQFF
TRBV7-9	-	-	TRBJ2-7	TGTGCCAGCAGCTTAGAAATAACAGGTGGTCGCTACTACGAGCAGTACTTC	CASSLEITGGRYYEQYF